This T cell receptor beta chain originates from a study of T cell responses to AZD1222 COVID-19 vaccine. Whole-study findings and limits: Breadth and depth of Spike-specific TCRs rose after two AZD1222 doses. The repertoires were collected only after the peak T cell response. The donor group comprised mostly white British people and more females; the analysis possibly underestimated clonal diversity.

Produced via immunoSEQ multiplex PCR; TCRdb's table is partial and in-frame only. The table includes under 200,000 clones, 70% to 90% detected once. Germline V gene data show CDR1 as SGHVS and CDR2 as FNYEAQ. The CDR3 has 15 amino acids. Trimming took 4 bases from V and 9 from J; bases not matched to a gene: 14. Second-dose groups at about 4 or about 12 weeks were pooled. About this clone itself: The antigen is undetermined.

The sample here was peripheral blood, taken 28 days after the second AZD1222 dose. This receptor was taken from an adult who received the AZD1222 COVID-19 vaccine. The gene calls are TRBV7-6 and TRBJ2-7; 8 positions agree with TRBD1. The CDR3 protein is CASSSIPGQAFVQYF. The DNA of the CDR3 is TGTGCCAGCAGCTCGATCCCGGGACAGGCGTTTGTGCAGTACTTC.